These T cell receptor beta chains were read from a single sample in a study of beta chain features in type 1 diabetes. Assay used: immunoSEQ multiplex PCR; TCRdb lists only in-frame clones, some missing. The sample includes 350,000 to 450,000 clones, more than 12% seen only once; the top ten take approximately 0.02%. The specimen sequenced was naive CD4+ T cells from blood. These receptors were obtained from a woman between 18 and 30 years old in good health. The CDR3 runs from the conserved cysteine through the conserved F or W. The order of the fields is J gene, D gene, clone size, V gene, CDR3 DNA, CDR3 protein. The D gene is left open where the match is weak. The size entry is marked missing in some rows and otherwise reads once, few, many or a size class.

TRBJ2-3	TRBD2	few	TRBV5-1	TGCGCCAGCACCGGGGGTCCGGGAGGCCCCCCAGATACGCAGTATTTT	CASTGGPGGPPDTQYF
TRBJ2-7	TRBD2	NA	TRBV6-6	TGTGCCAGCAGTCACCCCCCTAGCGGACCCTACGAGCAGTACTTC	CASSHPPSGPYEQYF
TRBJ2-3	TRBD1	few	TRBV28	TGTGCCAGCCAGACAGGGGGCACAGATACGCAGTATTTT	CASQTGGTDTQYF
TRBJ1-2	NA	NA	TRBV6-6	TGTGCCAGCAGGCTCGACAGGACCTATGGCTACACCTTC	CASRLDRTYGYTF
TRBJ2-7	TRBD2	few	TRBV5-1	TGCGCCAGCAGCCCGACGACTAGCGGGATCGACGAGCAGTACTTC	CASSPTTSGIDEQYF
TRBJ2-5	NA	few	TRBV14	TGTGCCAGCAGCTCGGCCACCGGGAGCGAGACCCAGTACTTC	CASSSATGSETQYF
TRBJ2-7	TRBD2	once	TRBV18	TGTGCCAGCTCACCACCGATTGCCCTAGCGGGAAACGAGCAGTACTTC	CASSPPIALAGNEQYF
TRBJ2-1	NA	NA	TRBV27	TGTGCCAGCAGTTTATCAATTCCGGGGTACAATGAGCAGTTCTTC	CASSLSIPGYNEQFF
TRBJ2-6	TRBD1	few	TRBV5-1	TGCGCCAGCAGCCCGGGACAGACTGGGGCCAACGTCCTGACTTTC	CASSPGQTGANVLTF
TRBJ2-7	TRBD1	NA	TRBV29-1	TGCAGCGCACACAGGGGGCGCGGCGACGAGCAGTACTTC	CSAHRGRGDEQYF
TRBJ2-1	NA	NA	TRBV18	TGTGCCAGCTCCCCCGTAGCCAATGAGCAGTTCTTC	CASSPVANEQFF
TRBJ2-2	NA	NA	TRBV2	TGTGCCAGCAGTCGGACTGGCACCGGGGAGCTGTTTTTT	CASSRTGTGELFF
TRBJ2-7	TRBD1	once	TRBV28	TGTGCCAGCAGTTTATACAGGGGTGGACAAGTAGGACACGAGCAGTACTTC	CASSLYRGGQVGHEQYF
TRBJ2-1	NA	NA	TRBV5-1	TGCGCCAGCAGCATTGCCCCCACAGGCAATGAGCAGTTCTTC	CASSIAPTGNEQFF
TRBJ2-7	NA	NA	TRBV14	TGTGCCAGCAGCCAAGCTCGGGAGCAGTACTTC	CASSQAREQYF
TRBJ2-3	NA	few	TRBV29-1	TGCAGCGTTGAAGTAGCAGATACGCAGTATTTT	CSVEVADTQYF
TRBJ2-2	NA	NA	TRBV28	TGTGCCAGCAAAGCCCCGCCGAACACCGGGGAGCTGTTTTTT	CASKAPPNTGELFF
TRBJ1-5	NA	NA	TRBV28	TGTGCCACCCACACGTCAGGTCAGGGACATCGGCAGCCCCAGCATTTT	CATHTSGQGHRQPQHF